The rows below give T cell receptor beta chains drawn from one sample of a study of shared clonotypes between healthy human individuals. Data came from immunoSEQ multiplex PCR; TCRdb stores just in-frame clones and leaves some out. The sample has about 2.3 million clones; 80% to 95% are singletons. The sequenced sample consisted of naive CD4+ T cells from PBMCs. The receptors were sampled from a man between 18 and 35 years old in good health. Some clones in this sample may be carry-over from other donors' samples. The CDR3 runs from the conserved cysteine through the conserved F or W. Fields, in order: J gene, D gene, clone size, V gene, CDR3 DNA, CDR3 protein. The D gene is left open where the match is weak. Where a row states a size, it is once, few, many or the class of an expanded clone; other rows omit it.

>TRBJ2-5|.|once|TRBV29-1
TGCAGCGCCGACGAGGGCTGGACCCAGTACTTC
CSADEGWTQYF
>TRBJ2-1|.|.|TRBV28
TGTGCCGAGGAGGTAAATGAGCAGTTCTTC
CAEEVNEQFF
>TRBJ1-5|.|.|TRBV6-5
TGTGCCAGCAGTCCGACAGGAAATAGCAATCAGCCCCAGCATTTT
CASSPTGNSNQPQHF
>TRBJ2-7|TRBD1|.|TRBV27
TGTGCCAGCAGTAAGCCGGGACAGGGCTACGAGCAGTACTTC
CASSKPGQGYEQYF
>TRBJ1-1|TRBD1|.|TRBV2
TGTGCCAGCAGGGACGACAGGGCTGAAGCTTTCTTT
CASRDDRAEAFF
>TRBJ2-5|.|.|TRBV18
TGTGCCAGCTCACCATTTGGTGTCTCAGCTTCCCAAGAGACCCAGTACTTC
CASSPFGVSASQETQYF
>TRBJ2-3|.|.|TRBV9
TGTGCCAGCAGCCCCACGAGCGGTAGCACAGATACGCAGTATTTT
CASSPTSGSTDTQYF
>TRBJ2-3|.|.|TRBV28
TGTGCCAGCAGGTTGAGAGATACGCAGTATTTT
CASRLRDTQYF
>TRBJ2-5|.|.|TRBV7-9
TGTGCCAGCAGCCCTCACCCCAGATACGGTATGGAGACCCAGTACTTC
CASSPHPRYGMETQYF
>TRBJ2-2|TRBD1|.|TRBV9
TGTGCCAGCAGCCCACGGACAGGGGCCGCCGGGGAGCTGTTTTTT
CASSPRTGAAGELFF
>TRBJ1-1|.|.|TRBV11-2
TGTGCCAGCAGCTTAGTCCCAGGGGAGGGCACTGAAGCTTTCTTT
CASSLVPGEGTEAFF
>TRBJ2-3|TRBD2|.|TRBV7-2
TGTGCCAGCAGCAAGCGGGAAAGGTTCAGGAATACGCAGTATTTT
CASSKRERFRNTQYF
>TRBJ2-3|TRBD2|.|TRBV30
TGTGCCTGGAGGCCGGGACTACTCACAGATACGCAGTATTTT
CAWRPGLLTDTQYF
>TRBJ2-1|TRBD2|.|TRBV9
TGTGCCAGCAGTGAGGGACTAGCGGAATACAATGAGCAGTTCTTC
CASSEGLAEYNEQFF
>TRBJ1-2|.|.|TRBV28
TGTGCCAGCAGTTTATGGGGAGAAAGCTATGGCTACACCTTC
CASSLWGESYGYTF
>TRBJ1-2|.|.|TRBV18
TGTGCCAGCTCACCACCTGGACAGAAGGGGATTCAGGGCTACACCTTC
CASSPPGQKGIQGYTF
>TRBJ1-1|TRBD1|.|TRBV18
TGTGCCAGCTCACCTACCTTCCAGGGACAGGGTTTGGGAACTGAAGCTTTCTTT
CASSPTFQGQGLGTEAFF
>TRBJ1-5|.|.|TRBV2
TGTGCCAGCAGTGATAATGGGGTAGGGGTGGAGCCCCAGCATTTT
CASSDNGVGVEPQHF
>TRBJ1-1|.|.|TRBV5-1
TGCGCCAGCAGCTTGAGCACTGAAGCTTTCTTT
CASSLSTEAFF
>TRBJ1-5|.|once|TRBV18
TGTGCCAGCTCCGGACAAAGGAATCAGCCCCAGCATTTT
CASSGQRNQPQHF
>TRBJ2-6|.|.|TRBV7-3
TGTGCCAGCAGCTTTAGGGGCTCGGAGGGAGCGGGGGCCAACGTCCTGACTTTC
CASSFRGSEGAGANVLTF
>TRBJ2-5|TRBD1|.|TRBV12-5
TGTGCTAGTGGTTTGGACGGACAGGCAGGCATAGAGACCCAGTACTTC
CASGLDGQAGIETQYF
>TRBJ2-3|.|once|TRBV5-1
TGCGCCAGCAGCTTGATGCCGACTAGACCCCAACAAGATACGCAGTATTTT
CASSLMPTRPQQDTQYF
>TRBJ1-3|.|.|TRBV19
TGTGCCAGTAGGGAACAGCTCCGGGGAAACACCATATATTTT
CASREQLRGNTIYF
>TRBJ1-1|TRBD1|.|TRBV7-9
TGTGCCAGCAGCTTGGACAGGTCACCCCTGAACACTGAAGCTTTCTTT
CASSLDRSPLNTEAFF